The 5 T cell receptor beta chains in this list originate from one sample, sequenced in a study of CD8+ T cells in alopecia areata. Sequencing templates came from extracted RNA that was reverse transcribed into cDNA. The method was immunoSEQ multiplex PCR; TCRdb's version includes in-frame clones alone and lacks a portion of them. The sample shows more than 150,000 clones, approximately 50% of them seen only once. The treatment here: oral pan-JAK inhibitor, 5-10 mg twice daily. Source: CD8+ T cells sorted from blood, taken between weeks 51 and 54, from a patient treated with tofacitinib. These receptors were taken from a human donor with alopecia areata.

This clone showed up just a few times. DNA of the CDR3: TGTGCCAGCATGACAGCCCTAGGGGATGAGCAGTTCTTC. It codes for CASMTALGDEQFF. V and J are TRBV6-1 and TRBJ2-1; perhaps TRBD1 as D (5 bases). V gave up 7 bases and J gave up 8 bases, with 15 bases separating them. This CDR3 has 13 amino acids. CDR1 is MNHNS and CDR2 is SASEGT in the germline V gene.

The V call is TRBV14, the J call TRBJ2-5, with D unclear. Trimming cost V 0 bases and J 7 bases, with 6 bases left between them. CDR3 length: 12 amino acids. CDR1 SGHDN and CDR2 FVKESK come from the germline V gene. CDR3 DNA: TGTGCCAGCAGCCAAGAATTTTGGACCCAGTACTTC. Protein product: CASSQEFWTQYF.

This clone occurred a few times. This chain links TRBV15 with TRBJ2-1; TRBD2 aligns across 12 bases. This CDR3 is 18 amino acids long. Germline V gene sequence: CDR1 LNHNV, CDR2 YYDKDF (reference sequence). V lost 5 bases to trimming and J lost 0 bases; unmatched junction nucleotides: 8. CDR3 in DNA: TGTGCCACCAGCGATACTAGCGGGGGGCCGAGCTCCTACAATGAGCAGTTCTTC. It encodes CATSDTSGGPSSYNEQFF.

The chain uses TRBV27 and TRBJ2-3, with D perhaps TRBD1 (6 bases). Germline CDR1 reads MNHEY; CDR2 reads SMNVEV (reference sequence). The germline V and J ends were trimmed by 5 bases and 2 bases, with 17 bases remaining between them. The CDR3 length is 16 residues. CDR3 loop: CASSPSGWDNTDTQYF. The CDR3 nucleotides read TGTGCCAGCAGTCCCTCCGGTTGGGACAACACAGATACGCAGTATTTT.

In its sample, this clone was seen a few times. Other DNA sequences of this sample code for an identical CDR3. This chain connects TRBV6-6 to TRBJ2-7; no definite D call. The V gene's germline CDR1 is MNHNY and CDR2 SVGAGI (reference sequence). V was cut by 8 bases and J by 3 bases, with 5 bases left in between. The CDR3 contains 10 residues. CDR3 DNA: TGTGCCAGCCGAGACTACGAGCAGTACTTC. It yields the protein CASRDYEQYF.